These 5 T cell receptor beta chains were sequenced from one sample in a study of cytomegalovirus exposure and HLA in healthy donors. PCR primers comprised 60 Vbeta and 13 Jbeta primers. Profiling relied on immunoSEQ multiplex PCR, and the TCRdb table lists in-frame clones only, not all of them. The sample contains roughly 130,000 clones, over 60% of which appear only once. Material for sequencing was PBMCs. The receptors derive from a male donor in good health and CMV-seropositive.

This clone was counted once. This chain joins TRBV28 and TRBJ2-7, with TRBD1 identical over 7 bases. CDR3 size: 14 residues. V lost 5 bases to trimming and J lost 4 bases; unmatched junction nucleotides: 8. Germline V lookup: CDR1 MDHEN, CDR2 SYDVKM. DNA for the CDR3: TGTGCCAGCAGTATAACAGGGGCGGCGTACGAGCAGTACTTC. Translating gives CASSITGAAYEQYF.

This chain joins TRBV4-3 and TRBJ2-7, with 10 bases aligning to TRBD2. The CDR3 length is 15 residues. V was clipped by 1 base and J by 5 bases; unmatched bases: 5. Germline V CDR1 and CDR2: LGHNA, YSLEER. CDR3 residues: CASSQVASGSHEQYF. In DNA form, the CDR3 reads TGCGCCAGCAGCCAAGTGGCTAGCGGGAGCCACGAGCAGTACTTC.

This chain uses TRBV10-3 with TRBJ2-7; the match to TRBD1 covers 8 bases. Trimming at V came to 6 bases and at J to 3 bases, leaving 7 bases not matched to a gene. This CDR3 contains 14 residues. Per the germline V gene, CDR1 is ENHRY and CDR2 is SYGVKD. The CDR3 sequence is CAISGQGEYYEQYF. CDR3 bases: TGTGCCATCAGCGGACAGGGAGAATACTACGAGCAGTACTTC.

V usage is TRBV15 and J usage is TRBJ2-1; the match to TRBD1 covers 8 bases. The CDR3 loop spans 16 amino acids. With V trimmed by 0 bases and J by 5 bases, 6 bases remained unmatched. Germline V gene data show CDR1 as LNHNV and CDR2 as YYDKDF (reference sequence). As DNA, the CDR3 is TGTGCCACCAGCAGAGATCGGTACAGGGGGGACAATGAGCAGTTCTTC. The encoded protein is CATSRDRYRGDNEQFF.

The chain carries TRBV12-5 and TRBJ2-7, with 9 bases matching TRBD1. V lost 2 bases to trimming and J lost 0 bases; unmatched junction nucleotides: 14. This CDR3 has 19 residues. Germline V CDR1 and CDR2: LGHNT, FRNRAP. For the CDR3, the DNA is TGTGCTAGTGGTTTGATACTAAGCCGGACAGGGGCGGACTCCTACGAGCAGTACTTC. Translating gives CASGLILSRTGADSYEQYF.